What follows is one TCR beta chain and its context. This entry belongs to a study of blood T cell repertoires in COVID-19. Study summary: Material from acute and convalescent COVID-19 was sourced from the United States, Italy and Spain. In each case, the material was cDNA or gDNA derived from T cells, B-cell-depleted T cells, or PBMCs.

Trimming cost V 7 bases and J 0 bases, with 8 bases left between them. This CDR3 is built from 13 residues. Germline CDR1 and CDR2: LGHDT and YNNKEL (reference sequence). Measured with immunoSEQ multiplex PCR; TCRdb has only the in-frame clones, and not every one. Of some 210,000 clones detected, about 89% appear once; the ten largest clones hold about 5%. This TCR came from a woman between 35 and 50 years old with acute or convalescent COVID-19. Sequenced: peripheral blood. The gene calls are TRBV3-1 (or the pseudogene TRBV3-2) and TRBJ2-3; no reliable D call. The CDR3 here is CASKQASTDTQYF. The CDR3 DNA reads as TGTGCCAGCAAGCAAGCCAGCACAGATACGCAGTATTTT.